Presented here are 16 T cell receptor beta chains from one specimen sequenced in a study of blood T cells in healthy people across ages. Combining a sample-barcoded 5' primer with a J-beta primer mix, a second PCR ran for about 7 to 12 cycles. A single record per CDR3 protein comes from TCRdb applying MiXCR to the 5' RACE reads. The data show 700,000 to 850,000 distinct CDR3 sequences, with 30% to 45% seen just once and over 10% held by the top ten. Input material: blood. All receptors come from a man aged 18 to 35 in good health.

This clonotype was seen only a few times. This sequence joins TRBV7-2 and TRBJ1-2; D gene unclear. There are 15 residues in the CDR3. The V gene's germline CDR1 is SGHTA and CDR2 FQGNSA. The V gene lost 7 bases and the J gene lost 1 base, with 16 bases spanning the gap. CDR3 in amino acids: CASTTYGSVNYGYTF. In nucleotides, the CDR3 is TGTGCCAGCACCACATACGGGTCGGTTAACTATGGCTACACCTTC. The whole variable domain, filled in from reference TRBV7-2 and TRBJ1-2, reads GAGVSQSPSNKVTEKGKDVELRCDPISGHTALYWYRQSLGQGLEFLIYFQGNSAPDKSGLPSDRFSAERTGGSVSTLTIQRTQQEDSAVYLCASTTYGSVNYGYTFGSGTRLTVV.

This clonotype has only a few counts. The chain recombines TRBV5-1 with TRBJ2-5; 7 bases map to TRBD1. The trim removed 1 base at V and 3 bases at J, leaving 3 bases unmatched. The CDR3 loop spans 14 amino acids. The germline CDR1 and CDR2 sequences are SGHRS and YFSETQ. In nucleotides, the CDR3 is TGCGCCAGCAGCTTGCCGGGACAGAAAGAGACCCAGTACTTC. Amino acids: CASSLPGQKETQYF.

This clonotype appeared a few times. The chain uses TRBV6-2 or TRBV6-3 and TRBJ2-7; 8 positions agree with TRBD2. J gave up 0 bases and V 6 bases, and 7 bases lay outside the gene matches. Germline CDR1 is MNHEY and CDR2 is SVGEGT. The CDR3 has 15 amino acids. The CDR3 loop reads CASRAGLANSYEQYF. In nucleotides, the CDR3 is TGTGCCAGCAGGGCAGGACTAGCCAACTCCTACGAGCAGTACTTC.

This clonotype was seen many times. The gene calls are TRBV5-5 and TRBJ2-1; 8 bases map to TRBD2. This CDR3 spans 16 amino acids. The V and J ends lost 2 bases and 3 bases, in that order; junction bases with no gene match: 7. The germline V gene has CDR1 SGHKS and CDR2 YYEKEE (reference sequence). In DNA, the CDR3 is TGTGCCAGCAGCTTCGTTAGCGGGGAGCACTACAATGAGCAGTTCTTC. Its protein is CASSFVSGEHYNEQFF.

The genes are TRBV30 and TRBJ2-4; the D gene is possibly TRBD2 (5 bases). The J call may be faulty, since TRBJ2-7 better matches the DNA end. The CDR3 length is 14 residues. From germline, CDR1 is GTSNPN and CDR2 SVGIG (reference sequence). The CDR3 spells CAWTLPGLIYEQYF. CDR3 nucleotide sequence: TGTGCCTGGACCCTCCCCGGACTGATCTACGAGCAGTACTTC.

A few counts support this clonotype. This chain links TRBV7-2 with TRBJ2-3; D perhaps matches TRBD2 (5 bases). In germline, CDR1 is SGHTA, CDR2 FQGNSA. Trimming left V 2 bases short and J 6 bases short, with 15 bases between. The CDR3 is made up of 15 amino acids. CDR3 sequence (DNA): TGTGCCAGCAGCTTACAAACTAGATGGTCCGATACGCAGTATTTT. This gives the protein CASSLQTRWSDTQYF.

The chain combines TRBV7-3 with TRBJ2-7, with D unclear. From germline, CDR1 is SGHTA and CDR2 FQGTGA. The V gene lost 4 bases and the J gene lost 8 bases, with 18 bases spanning the gap. CDR3 length equals 14 residues. The CDR3 nucleotides read TGTGCCAGCAGCTCAAGCGCAGGCCTCGACCAGCAGTACTTC. It specifies CASSSSAGLDQQYF. Using reference TRBV7-3 and TRBJ2-7 for the parts outside the CDR3, the full variable domain is GAGVSQTPSNKVTEKGKYVELRCDPISGHTALYWYRQSLGQGPEFLIYFQGTGAADDSGLPNDRFFAVRPEGSVSTLKIQRTERGDSAVYLCASSSSAGLDQQYFGPGTRLTVT.

A single count supports this clonotype. A junction boundary mismatches the germline segment, possibly from a read error. The chain couples TRBV14 to TRBJ2-1, with TRBD2 identical over 7 bases. CDR1 is SGHDN, CDR2 FVKESK, per germline. CDR3 length equals 13 residues. CDR3 amino acids: CVSSQLGGNEQFF. In nucleotides, the CDR3 is TGTGTCAGCAGCCAGCTCGGGGGGAATGAGCAGTTCTTC.

This clonotype was seen ten or more times. DNA of the CDR3: TGTGCCAGCAGTCGGGACGGCTCCTACGAGCAGTACTTC. Its protein is CASSRDGSYEQYF. The J gene is TRBJ2-7, the V gene TRBV27; possibly TRBD1 or TRBD2 for D (5 bases each). This CDR3 has 13 amino acids. Germline assignment: CDR1 MNHEY and CDR2 SMNVEV (reference sequence). V was clipped by 5 bases and J by 0 bases, with 8 bases between them.

The J gene is TRBJ2-1, the V gene TRBV14; D is uncertain. Germline CDR1 is SGHDN and CDR2 is FVKESK. V was pared by 3 bases and J by 2 bases, with 11 bases between. CDR3 size: 15 residues. Written as DNA, the CDR3 is TGTGCCAGCAGCCATGGGTCTTGGGCCTACAATGAGCAGTTCTTC. This encodes CASSHGSWAYNEQFF.

This clonotype came up many times. V usage is TRBV7-9 and J usage is TRBJ1-5; D remains ambiguous. V lost 9 bases to trimming and J lost 2 bases, with 11 bases between them. The CDR3 length is 13 residues. The germline gives CDR1 SEHNR, CDR2 FQNEAQ (reference sequence). CDR3 in amino acids: CASSTGGNQPQHF. The CDR3 coding sequence is TGTGCCAGTAGCACTGGGGGCAATCAGCCCCAGCATTTT.

CDR3 DNA sequence: TGCAGTGCTACCCGGACGCCGGGCTACGAGCAGTACTTC. Its translation: CSATRTPGYEQYF. This chain joins TRBV20-1 and TRBJ2-7; no reliable D call. V shed 4 bases and J shed 3 bases, with 13 bases lying between them. The CDR3 sequence is 13 residues long. Germline V gene data show CDR1 as DFQATT and CDR2 as SNEGSKA (reference sequence).

The rearrangement uses TRBV4-3 and TRBJ2-5; no reliable D call. Trimming removed 0 bases from V and 4 bases from J, with 12 bases in between. From germline, CDR1 is LGHNA and CDR2 YSLEER. The CDR3 is 15 residues long. The CDR3 loop is CASSQDRARLETQYF. The CDR3 region has the DNA TGCGCCAGCAGCCAAGATCGGGCACGGTTAGAGACCCAGTACTTC.

Ten or more counts support this clonotype. This rearrangement joins TRBV2 to TRBJ1-1, with D possibly TRBD1 on 5 matching bases. The germline V gene encodes CDR1 SNHLY and CDR2 FYNNEI. Trimming left V 6 bases short and J 1 base short, with 9 bases between. This CDR3 is built from 13 residues. CDR3 amino acids: CASRGTGNTEAFF. The DNA for the CDR3 is TGTGCCAGCAGAGGGACGGGGAACACTGAAGCTTTCTTT.

This sequence joins TRBV9 and TRBJ2-7, with D perhaps given as TRBD1 or TRBD2 (5 bases each). Germline V gives CDR1 SGDLS, CDR2 YYNGEE. This CDR3 has 19 residues. The ends were cut back, 0 bases at V and 7 bases at J, with 29 bases in the middle. The CDR3 protein is CASSVEVRGETFPYYEQYF. CDR3 DNA sequence: TGTGCCAGCAGCGTAGAGGTCCGAGGGGAAACTTTCCCCTACTATGAGCAGTACTTC.

This clonotype has more than one count but fewer than ten. CDR3 DNA sequence: TGTGCCAGCACCGACTCGGACAGATCCTACGAGCAGTACTTC. It yields the protein CASTDSDRSYEQYF. The rearrangement uses TRBV6-2 or TRBV6-3 and TRBJ2-7; a possible D gene is TRBD1 (6 bases). The CDR3 sequence is 14 residues long. Germline V gene data show CDR1 as MNHEY and CDR2 as SVGEGT. Trimming shortened V by 7 bases and J by 1 base, and 14 bases separated the two germline ends.